This TCR beta chain is from a study of T cells in Graves' hyperthyroidism and ophthalmopathy. Study as a whole: Peripheral blood sampling occurred at initial diagnosis, before any treatment. General study results and limits: From stable hyperthyroidism, ophthalmopathy was separated by a 13 V-J model.

Trimming removed 7 bases at V and 6 bases at J, with 12 bases between. Germline V gene lookup returns CDR1 LNHDA and CDR2 SQIVND (reference sequence). The CDR3 contains 12 residues. TCR beta CDR3 regions were amplified from RNA. During a first-round RT-PCR of the TCR CDR3, the HTBI primer set was used. TCRdb re-analysed the multiplex PCR reads in MiXCR, keeping a single row per CDR3 protein. In the table there are some 510,000 distinct CDR3 sequences, more than 20% of which are singletons. In its sample, this clonotype was seen many times. As yet, its antigen is unknown. The clonotype was recovered from a young man with Graves' hyperthyroidism. The chain has TRBV19 and TRBJ1-1; D is undetermined. Sequencing input: blood. The CDR3 DNA reads as TGTGCCAGTAAGTACCGGGCCTCTGAAGCTTTCTTT. Encoded protein: CASKYRASEAFF.